The rows below give T cell receptor beta chains drawn from one sample of a study of blood T cell repertoires in COVID-19. The assay was immunoSEQ multiplex PCR, and TCRdb's table has in-frame clones only and misses some. The sample contains about 87,000 clones, about 85% of which appear only once. Sequencing was carried out using peripheral blood. These receptors all stem from a woman older than 75 with COVID-19, enrolled during active disease. CDR3s leave out the opening cysteine and the closing phenylalanine or tryptophan. The D gene is left open where the match is weak.

j_call v_call d_call cdr3_aa
TRBJ2-3 TRBV4-2 TRBD2 ASSQDRTSGITDTQY
TRBJ2-2 TRBV5-1 NA ASRIYDTGELF
TRBJ2-7 TRBV5-6 NA ASSRLSQVLSYEQY
TRBJ1-6 TRBV27 NA ASRYRAPNSPLH
TRBJ2-7 TRBV7-9 NA ASSLGPVLFYEQY
TRBJ2-7 TRBV4-2 NA ASSPMFSRTYEQY
TRBJ2-5 TRBV7-9 TRBD2 ASSQRTSGTPKETQY
TRBJ1-4 TRBV30 TRBD1 AWSNDWDRVGKLF
TRBJ1-4 TRBV7-9 NA ASSPRDWGEKLF
TRBJ1-2 TRBV19 NA ASSIDRARGLNYGYT